Here is one T cell receptor beta chain with its context. TCRdb redid the calling of the PCR reads with MiXCR, one entry per CDR3 protein. The table records 18,000 or so distinct CDR3 sequences, 35% to 45% of them present only once. The data originate from a study of tumor-infiltrating lymphocytes in oesophageal squamous cell carcinoma. CDR1 is SGHTA and CDR2 is FQGNSA in the germline V gene. The CDR3 is made up of 17 amino acids. V lost 2 bases, J lost 2 bases, and 16 bases lay in between. V is TRBV7-2 and J is TRBJ1-5, with D maybe TRBD1 (6 bases). Sequenced material: normal esophageal tissue next to the tumor. This TCR was recovered from a female donor with esophageal squamous cell carcinoma. The CDR3 DNA sequence: TGTGCCAGCAGCTTATTAATCTGGGGGCCCGGCAATCAGCCCCAGCATTTT. Translated: CASSLLIWGPGNQPQHF.